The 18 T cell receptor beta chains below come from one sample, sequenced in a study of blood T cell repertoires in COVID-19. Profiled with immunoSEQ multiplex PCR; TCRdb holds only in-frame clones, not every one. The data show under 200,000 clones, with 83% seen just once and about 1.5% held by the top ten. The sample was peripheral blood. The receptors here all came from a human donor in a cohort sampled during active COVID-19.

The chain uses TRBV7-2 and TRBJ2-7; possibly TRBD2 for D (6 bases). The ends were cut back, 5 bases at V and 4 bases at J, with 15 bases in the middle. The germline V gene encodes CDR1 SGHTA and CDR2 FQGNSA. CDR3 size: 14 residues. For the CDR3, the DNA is TGTGCCAGCAGCCCCCCAGGGACTCCATACGAGCAGTACTTC. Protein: CASSPPGTPYEQYF.

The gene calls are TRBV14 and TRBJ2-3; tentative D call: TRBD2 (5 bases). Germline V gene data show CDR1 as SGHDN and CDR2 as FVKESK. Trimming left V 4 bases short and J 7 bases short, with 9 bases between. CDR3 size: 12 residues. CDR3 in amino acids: CASSPGGNTQYF. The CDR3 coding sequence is TGTGCCAGCAGCCCCGGAGGAAATACGCAGTATTTT.

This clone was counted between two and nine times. The CDR3 DNA reads TGTGCCAGCAGCACGAGCGCTGCGAACACCGGGGAGCTGTTTTTT. It encodes CASSTSAANTGELFF. This rearrangement joins TRBV7-3 to TRBJ2-2, with D unresolved. Trimming took 5 bases from V and 0 from J, leaving 10 bases between them. The CDR3 has 15 residues. The germline V gene encodes CDR1 SGHTA and CDR2 FQGTGA.

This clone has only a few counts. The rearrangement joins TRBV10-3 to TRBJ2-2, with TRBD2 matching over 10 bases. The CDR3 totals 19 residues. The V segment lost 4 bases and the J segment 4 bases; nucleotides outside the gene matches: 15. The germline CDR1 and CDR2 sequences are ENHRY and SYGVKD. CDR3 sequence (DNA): TGTGCCATCAGTGTCCTCCCCACTAGCGGGACGGCGAGCACCGGGGAGCTGTTTTTT. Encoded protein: CAISVLPTSGTASTGELFF.

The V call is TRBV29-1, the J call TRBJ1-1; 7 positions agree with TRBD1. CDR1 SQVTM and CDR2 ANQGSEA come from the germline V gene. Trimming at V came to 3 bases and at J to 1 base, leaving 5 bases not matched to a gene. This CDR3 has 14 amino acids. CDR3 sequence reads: CSVDLDRWNTEAFF. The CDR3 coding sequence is TGCAGCGTTGATTTGGACAGGTGGAACACTGAAGCTTTCTTT.

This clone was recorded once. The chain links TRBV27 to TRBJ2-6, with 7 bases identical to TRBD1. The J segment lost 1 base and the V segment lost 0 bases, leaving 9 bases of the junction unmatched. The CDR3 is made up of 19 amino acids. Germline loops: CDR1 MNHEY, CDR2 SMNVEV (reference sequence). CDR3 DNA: TGTGCCAGCAGTTTATCTCAGGGGGTGTTAAATTCTGGGGCCAACGTCCTGACTTTC. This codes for CASSLSQGVLNSGANVLTF.

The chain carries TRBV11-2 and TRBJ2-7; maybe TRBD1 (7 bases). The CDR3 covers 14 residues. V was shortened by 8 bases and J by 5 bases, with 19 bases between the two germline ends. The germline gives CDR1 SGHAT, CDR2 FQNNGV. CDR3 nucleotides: TGTGCCAGCTCCCGGGGGCTGCAGGGGGACGAGCAGTACTTC. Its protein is CASSRGLQGDEQYF.

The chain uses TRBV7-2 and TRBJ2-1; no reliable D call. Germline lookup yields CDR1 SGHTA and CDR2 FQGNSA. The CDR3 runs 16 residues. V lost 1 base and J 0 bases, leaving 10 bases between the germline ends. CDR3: CASSLGLLSSYNEQFF. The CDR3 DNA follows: TGTGCCAGCAGCTTAGGCCTTCTGAGCTCCTACAATGAGCAGTTCTTC.

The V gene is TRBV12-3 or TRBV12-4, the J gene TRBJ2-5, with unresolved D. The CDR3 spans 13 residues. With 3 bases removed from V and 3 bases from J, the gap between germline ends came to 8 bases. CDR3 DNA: TGTGCCAGCAGTTTCTTAGCAGAAGAGACCCAGTACTTC. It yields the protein CASSFLAEETQYF.

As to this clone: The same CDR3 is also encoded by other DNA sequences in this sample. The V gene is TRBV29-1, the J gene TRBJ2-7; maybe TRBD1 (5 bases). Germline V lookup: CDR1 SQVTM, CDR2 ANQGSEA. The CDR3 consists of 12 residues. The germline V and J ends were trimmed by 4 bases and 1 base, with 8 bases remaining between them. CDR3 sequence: CSVARASYEQYF. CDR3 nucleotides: TGCAGCGTTGCCAGGGCTTCCTACGAGCAGTACTTC.

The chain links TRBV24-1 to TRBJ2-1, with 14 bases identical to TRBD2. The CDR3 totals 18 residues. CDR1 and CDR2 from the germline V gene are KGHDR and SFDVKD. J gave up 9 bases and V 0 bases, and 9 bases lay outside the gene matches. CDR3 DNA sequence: TGTGCCACCAGTGATTTGCCCCCGGGACTAGCGGGAGAAGGTGAGCAGTTCTTC. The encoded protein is CATSDLPPGLAGEGEQFF.

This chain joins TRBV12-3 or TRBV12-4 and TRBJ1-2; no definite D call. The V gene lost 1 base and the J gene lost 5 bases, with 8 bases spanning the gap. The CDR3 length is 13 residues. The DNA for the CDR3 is TGTGCCAGCAGTTTAGGCGGAAAATATGGCTACACCTTC. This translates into CASSLGGKYGYTF.

CDR3 in DNA: TGCGCCAGCAGCCCACCCAGTAACATGAACACTGAAGCTTTCTTT. It yields the protein CASSPPSNMNTEAFF. This chain connects TRBV5-1 to TRBJ1-1; unclear D gene. Germline V CDR1 and CDR2: SGHRS, YFSETQ. Trimming left V 4 bases short and J 0 bases short, with 13 bases between. The CDR3 totals 15 residues.

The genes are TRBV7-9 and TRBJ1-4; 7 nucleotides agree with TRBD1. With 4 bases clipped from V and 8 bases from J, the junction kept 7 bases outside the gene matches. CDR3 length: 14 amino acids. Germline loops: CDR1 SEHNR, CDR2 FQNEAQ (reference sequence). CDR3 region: CASSSTGRREKLFF. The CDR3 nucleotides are TGTGCCAGCAGCTCGACAGGGAGGAGGGAAAAACTGTTTTTT.

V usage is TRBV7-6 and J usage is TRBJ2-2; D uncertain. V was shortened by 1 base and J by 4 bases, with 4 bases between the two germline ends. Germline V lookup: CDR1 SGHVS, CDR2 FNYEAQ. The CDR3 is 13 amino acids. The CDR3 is CASSLESTGELFF. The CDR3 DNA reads TGTGCCAGCAGCTTAGAGAGCACCGGGGAGCTGTTTTTT.

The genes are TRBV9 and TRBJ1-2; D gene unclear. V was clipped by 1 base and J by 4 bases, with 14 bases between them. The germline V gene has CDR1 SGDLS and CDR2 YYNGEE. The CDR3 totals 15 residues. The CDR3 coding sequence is TGTGCCAGCAGCGTATTGCGCGGAATCGGCTATGGCTACACCTTC. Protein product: CASSVLRGIGYGYTF.

The CDR3 DNA follows: TGTGCCAGCAGTCCTGTAAAGGGGGGGTTCGCTGAAGCTTTCTTT. It translates to CASSPVKGGFAEAFF. The chain has TRBV28 and TRBJ1-1; tentative D call: TRBD1 (6 bases). V lost 5 bases to trimming and J lost 6 bases, with 19 bases between them. The CDR3 runs to 15 residues. Germline V gene sequence: CDR1 MDHEN, CDR2 SYDVKM.

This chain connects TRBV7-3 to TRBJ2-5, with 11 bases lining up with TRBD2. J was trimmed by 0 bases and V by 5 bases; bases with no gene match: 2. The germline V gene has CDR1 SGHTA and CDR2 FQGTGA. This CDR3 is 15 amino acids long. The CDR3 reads CASSMGLADQETQYF. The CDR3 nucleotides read TGTGCCAGCAGCATGGGACTAGCGGACCAAGAGACCCAGTACTTC.